This T cell receptor beta chain was retrieved from a study of blood T cells in healthy people across ages (dated by TCRdb to between 2015 and 2017). Background for the entire study: In model experiments, template switching captured about one uniquely barcoded TCR beta cDNA molecule for every two T cells. Age-related changes in TCR beta repertoire diversity were measured in the study by deep sequencing normalized with unique cDNA molecular identifiers. The donors were divided into four age groups: young (average 16 years), middle-aged (approximately 41), aged (about 60) and long-lived (around 87). Using the same blood draw, the study looked at two additional independent replicas of 1 million unique cDNA reads for two donors, one aged 18 to 30 and the other aged 80 or older. What the study reported, not specific to this receptor: Compared with the aged group, the long-lived group had more naive CD4+ T cells, fewer expanded clones and increased TCR diversity, a pattern suggesting age selection. There was a strong correlation between observed TCR beta diversity and the percentage of naive T cells measured by flow cytometry. Since profiling was done on bulk unsorted PBMCs, naive and antigen-experienced compartments could not be conclusively compared. As age increased, observed TCR beta diversity per million T cells dropped in a roughly linear way, and a significant reduction was already evident by age around 41. Because donor CMV infection status was unknown, age-related changes in expanded clonotypes were potentially confounded. Total diversity estimates from one million sequenced T cells were considered lower bounds and underestimates.

The approximately 39 donors, aged about 6 to 100 years, were systemically healthy Caucasian individuals from Russia. Each donor gave ten milliliters of peripheral blood, drawn into EDTA-treated Vacutainer tubes. Ficoll-Paque density-gradient centrifugation was used to isolate PBMCs, with at least 6.5 million per sample. Total RNA was extracted from PBMCs with Trizol reagent, with at least 6 micrograms obtained per sample. For every donor, an aliquot of PBMCs went through flow cytometry to measure the percentages of naive CD45RAhigh/CD27high T cells. CDR1 and CDR2, per the germline V gene, are SGHVS and FQNEAQ. From the cysteine through the phenylalanine, the CDR3 covers 13 amino acids. Only CDR3 DNA is held: 39 bases, read in frame from base 1. Between the V and J ends, shortened by 5 bases and 10 bases respectively, the junction contains 15 bases. About this clonotype itself: No cognate antigen has been identified for it. No qualities accompany the bases; no much larger clone lies one base away.

The library was obtained by 5' RACE. Reads for this sample came from an Illumina HiSeq 2500. A second PCR of about 7 to 12 cycles was performed with a sample-barcoded 5' primer and a J-beta primer mix. A template-switch 5' adaptor carrying 12 random nucleotides introduced a unique molecular identifier onto each TCR beta cDNA molecule. At least 2.5 million CDR3-containing paired-end reads were obtained from each sample. First-strand cDNA synthesis was performed from all RNA using the Mint cDNA synthesis kit, with priming by a TRBC-specific oligonucleotide. Following uracil-DNA glycosylase treatment, a first 18-cycle PCR with universal primers M1SS and BC2_uni_R was performed on all cDNA. Under the source paper's analysis protocol: For normalization, 1 million high-quality reads, each with a distinct molecular identifier, were randomly selected from each sample. Reads sharing molecular identifiers were discarded rather than binned into consensus sequences. MiTCR, set to a Q25 quality threshold and the strictest error-elimination algorithm, was used for CDR3 identification, clonotype clustering and error correction. A nonparametric unseen species model with Euler transformation was used to estimate lower-bound total TCR beta diversity. TCRdb ran its own pipeline on the public reads, namely fastp trimming at Q25 and MiXCR clone calling, and kept in-frame beta chains. Duplicate CDR3 protein sequences are folded into a single record with the most common DNA and genes. The V and J calls here are based on TCRdb, not the publication. The sample table holds approximately 580,000 distinct CDR3 sequences, of which about 25% were seen once. Just under 9% of the sample belongs to the ten largest clones.

These records were also assigned to another study, of T cells of mothers and their children. According to the second study: Nine systemically healthy Caucasian individuals, comprising three mothers and their six children, were included as donors. cDNA synthesis consumed the entire amount of extracted RNA, loaded at approximately 1.6 ug RNA in each 15 ul reaction. In the second PCR, the M1S primer added sample barcodes and 2-4 random nucleotides. Over 8.5 million TCR beta CDR3 reads came from each mother, compared with roughly 2.8 million reads from each child. Thymic selection shapes the output of TCR recombination in a similar way in related and unrelated pairs, and inherited differences have a minor effect. Normalized repertoire overlap in related mother-child pairs was always slightly higher than in unrelated mother-child pairs, but the difference was never significant. No persistent microchimeric T cell clones were detected, at a sensitivity of roughly 96 clones per million clonotypes. The study used deep NGS to compare TCR beta repertoires of mothers and children, seeking features distinguishing related mother-child pairs from unrelated individuals. Mothers averaged roughly 40 +/- 4 years of age and children averaged around 11 +/- 4 years. After adapter ligation with NEBNext reagents, the libraries were sequenced on Illumina HiSeq 2000 with 100+100 nt paired-end reads. To prevent cross-contamination, the mother and child libraries were prepared a month apart and were sequenced in separate runs. Between 500,000 and 2,000,000 distinct TCR beta clonotypes were identified per donor. Naive TCR beta clonotypes were estimated from low-frequency clonotypes matched to each donor's FACS-determined naive share, without sorting.

The TCR sequence derives from a boy between 10 and 17 years old in good health. This chain is built from TRBV7-8 and TRBJ2-1; the D match is possibly TRBD1 or TRBD2, with 5 bases aligned in each. The sample comprised blood. The base sequence is TGTGCCAGCAGCCCAGGCGACGGGGCAGAGCAGTTCTTC. Translated, this gives CASSPGDGAEQFF. The full variable domain, with segments outside the CDR3 supplied by the reference TRBV7-8 and TRBJ2-1 proteins, appears as GAGVSQSPRYKVAKRGQDVALRCDPISGHVSLFWYQQALGQGPEFLTYFQNEAQLDKSGLPSDRFFAERPEGSVSTLKIQRTQQEDSAVYLCASSPGDGAEQFFGPGTRLTVL.